Each of the 15 T cell receptor beta chains below was sequenced from the same sample in a study of CXCR3-negative and CXCR3-positive naive CD8 T cells. The libraries of TRB cDNA were prepared using 5' RACE with UMI labels. TCRdb reanalyzed the 5' RACE reads, giving one entry per CDR3 protein sequence and no DNA. Its listing shows about 90,000 distinct CDR3 sequences. Sequencing input: naive CXCR3- CD8+ T cells from blood. Subset: CD45RO-CCR7+CD27+CD95- naive CD8+ T cells lacking CXCR3 (TNR3-). All receptors come from a human donor in good health. Some clones in this sample may be carry-over from other donors' samples.

The chain uses TRBV14 and TRBJ2-3; TCRdb outputs TRBD1, but without DNA this stays unchecked. Germline loops: CDR1 SGHDN, CDR2 FVKESK. This CDR3 is built from 14 residues. The CDR3 sequence: CASRGDEGTDTQYF. Drawing the rest from reference TRBV14 and TRBJ2-3, the complete variable domain is EAGVTQFPSHSVIEKGQTVTLRCDPISGHDNLYWYRRVMGKEIKFLLHFVKESKQDESGMPNNRFLAERTGGTYSTLKVQPAELEDSGVYFCASRGDEGTDTQYFGPGTRLTVL.

V usage is TRBV7-9 and J usage is TRBJ1-1; TCRdb's D gene call, TRBD1, goes unchecked for lack of DNA. Germline V gene sequence: CDR1 SEHNR, CDR2 FQNEAQ (reference sequence). The CDR3 has 13 amino acids. The CDR3: CASILEGGTEAFF.

The chain links TRBV7-2 to TRBJ2-2; checking the TCRdb D call of TRBD1 is not possible without DNA. This CDR3 contains 17 residues. Germline V lookup: CDR1 SGHTA, CDR2 FQGNSA. CDR3 loop: CASSPGQGAGNTGELSF. Filled out from reference TRBV7-2 and TRBJ2-2, the complete variable domain reads GAGVSQSPSNKVTEKGKDVELRCDPISGHTALYWYRQSLGQGLEFLIYFQGNSAPDKSGLPSDRFSAERTGGSVSTLTIQRTQQEDSAVYLCASSPGQGAGNTGELSFGEGSRLTVL.

The gene calls are TRBV3-1 and TRBJ2-2. Germline V gene lookup returns CDR1 LGHDT and CDR2 YNNKEL (reference sequence). The length of the CDR3 is 15 residues. CDR3 sequence reads: CASSQFAGTSGELFF.

The chain recombines TRBV6-6 with TRBJ1-1; the TCRdb D gene call, TRBD1, has no DNA to confirm it. CDR1 is MNHNY, CDR2 SVGAGI, per germline (reference sequence). The CDR3 is made up of 16 amino acids. The CDR3 here is CASSYSQGAMNTEAFF.

V is TRBV11-2 and J is TRBJ2-7. The CDR3 consists of 16 residues. The germline V gene has CDR1 SGHAT and CDR2 FQNNGV. The CDR3 spells CASSLELGPGFYEQYF.

The chain carries TRBV29-1 and TRBJ1-3; as DNA is missing, the TRBD1 call by TCRdb cannot be tested. The V gene's germline CDR1 is SQVTM and CDR2 ANQGSEA. This CDR3 is 16 amino acids long. CDR3 protein: CSVEVVRGVSGNTIYF.

The chain uses TRBV28 and TRBJ2-7; TCRdb lists TRBD2, though no DNA is available to test this call. This CDR3 contains 12 residues. The V gene's germline CDR1 is MDHEN and CDR2 SYDVKM. The CDR3 loop is CASSPRPAEQYF.

The gene calls are TRBV12-3 or TRBV12-4 and TRBJ2-3; the D call of TRBD2 rests on TCRdb alone, since no DNA is present to check it. The CDR3 length is 16 residues. This CDR3 reads CASSQPAHRSTDTQYF.

V gene TRBV9 combines with J gene TRBJ2-1; TCRdb's assignment of TRBD1 cannot be checked, as there is no DNA. The CDR3 spans 12 residues. Germline values: CDR1 SGDLS, CDR2 YYNGEE. CDR3 sequence reads: CASRGSVNEQFF.

The rearrangement links TRBV9 to TRBJ2-1; TCRdb returns TRBD2, unconfirmable since there is no DNA. CDR1 is SGDLS, CDR2 YYNGEE, per germline. The CDR3 spans 15 residues. This CDR3 is CASSVGLGGRDEQFF.

The chain recombines TRBV7-3 with TRBJ1-2; TCRdb selects TRBD1, and the lack of DNA leaves this call unchecked. In germline, CDR1 is SGHTA, CDR2 FQGTGA. This CDR3 spans 17 amino acids. The CDR3 protein is CASSLYPTSGGDYGYTF.

The V call is TRBV5-1, the J call TRBJ2-5. Germline-derived CDR1 and CDR2 are SGHRS and YFSETQ. The CDR3 covers 12 residues. The CDR3 spells CASQDAGETQYF.

The chain carries TRBV19 and TRBJ1-1; lacking DNA, the TRBD1 call made by TCRdb goes unchecked. The CDR3 is made up of 13 amino acids. Looked up from germline, CDR1 is LNHDA and CDR2 is SQIVND (reference sequence). The CDR3 loop is CASSTSGTMSAFF.

This chain joins TRBV2 and TRBJ2-1. CDR3 length: 15 residues. Germline loops: CDR1 SNHLY, CDR2 FYNNEI. This chain's CDR3 is CASRRAGSSYNEQFF.